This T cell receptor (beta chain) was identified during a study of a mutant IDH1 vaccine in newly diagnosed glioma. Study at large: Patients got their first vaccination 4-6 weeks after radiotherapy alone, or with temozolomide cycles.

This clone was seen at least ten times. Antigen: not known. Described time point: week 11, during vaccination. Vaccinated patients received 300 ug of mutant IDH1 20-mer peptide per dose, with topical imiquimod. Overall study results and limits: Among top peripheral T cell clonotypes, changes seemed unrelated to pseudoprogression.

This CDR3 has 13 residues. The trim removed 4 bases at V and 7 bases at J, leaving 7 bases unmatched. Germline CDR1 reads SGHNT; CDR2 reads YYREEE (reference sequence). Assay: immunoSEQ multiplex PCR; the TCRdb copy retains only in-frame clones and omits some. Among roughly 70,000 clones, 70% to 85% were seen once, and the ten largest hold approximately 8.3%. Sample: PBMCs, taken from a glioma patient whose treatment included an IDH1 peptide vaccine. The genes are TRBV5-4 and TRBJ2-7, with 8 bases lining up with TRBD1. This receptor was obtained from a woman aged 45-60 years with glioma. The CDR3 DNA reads TGTGCCAGCAGCCCGAGGACAGGGAGAGAGCAGTACTTC. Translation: CASSPRTGREQYF.